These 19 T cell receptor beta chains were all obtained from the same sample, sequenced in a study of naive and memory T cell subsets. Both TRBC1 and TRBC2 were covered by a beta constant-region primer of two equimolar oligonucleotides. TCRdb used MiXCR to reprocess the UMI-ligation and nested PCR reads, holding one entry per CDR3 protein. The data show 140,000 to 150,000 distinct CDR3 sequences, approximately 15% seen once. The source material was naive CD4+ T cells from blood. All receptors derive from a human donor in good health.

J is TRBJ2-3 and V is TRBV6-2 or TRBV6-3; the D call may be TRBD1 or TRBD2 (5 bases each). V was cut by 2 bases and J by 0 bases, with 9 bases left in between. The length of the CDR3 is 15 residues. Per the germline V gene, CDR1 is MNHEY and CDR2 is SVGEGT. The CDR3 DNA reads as TGTGCCAGCAGTTACGGGACGGAGAGCACAGATACGCAGTATTTT. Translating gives CASSYGTESTDTQYF.

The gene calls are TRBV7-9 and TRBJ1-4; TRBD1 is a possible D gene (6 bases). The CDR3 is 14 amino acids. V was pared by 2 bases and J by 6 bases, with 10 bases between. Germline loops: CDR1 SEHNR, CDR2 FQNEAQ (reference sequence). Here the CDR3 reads CASSLWGLDEKLFF. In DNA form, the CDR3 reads TGTGCCAGCAGCTTATGGGGGCTTGATGAAAAACTGTTTTTT. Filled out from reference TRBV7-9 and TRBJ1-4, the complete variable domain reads DTGVSQNPRHKITKRGQNVTFRCDPISEHNRLYWYRQTLGQGPEFLTYFQNEAQLEKSRLLSDRFSAERPKGSFSTLEIQRTEQGDSAMYLCASSLWGLDEKLFFGSGTQLSVL.

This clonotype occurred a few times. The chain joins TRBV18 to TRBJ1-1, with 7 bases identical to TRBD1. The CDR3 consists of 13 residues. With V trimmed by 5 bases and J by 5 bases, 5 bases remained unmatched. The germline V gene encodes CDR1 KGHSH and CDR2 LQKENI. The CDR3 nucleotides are TGTGCCAGCTCAAGTCAGGGGGGGACTGAAGCTTTCTTT. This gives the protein CASSSQGGTEAFF.

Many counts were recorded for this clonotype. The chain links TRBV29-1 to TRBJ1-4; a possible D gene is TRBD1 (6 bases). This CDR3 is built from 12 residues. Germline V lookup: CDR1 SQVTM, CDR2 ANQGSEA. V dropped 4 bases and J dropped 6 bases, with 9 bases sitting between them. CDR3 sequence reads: CSVGGADEKLFF. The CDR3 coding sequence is TGCAGCGTTGGGGGGGCCGATGAAAAACTGTTTTTT.

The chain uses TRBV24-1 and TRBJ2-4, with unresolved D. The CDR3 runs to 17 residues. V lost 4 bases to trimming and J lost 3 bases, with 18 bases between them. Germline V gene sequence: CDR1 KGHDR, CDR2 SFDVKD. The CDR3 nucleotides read TGTGCCACCAGTGACCGGCTAAGGGTTGGTGTCAAAAACATTCAGTACTTC. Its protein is CATSDRLRVGVKNIQYF.

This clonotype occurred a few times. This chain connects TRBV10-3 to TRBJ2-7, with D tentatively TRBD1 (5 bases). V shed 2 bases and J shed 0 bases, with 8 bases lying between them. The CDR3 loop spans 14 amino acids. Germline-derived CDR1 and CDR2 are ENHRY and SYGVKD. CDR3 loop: CAISETGYSYEQYF. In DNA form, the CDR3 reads TGTGCCATCAGTGAGACAGGATACTCCTACGAGCAGTACTTC.

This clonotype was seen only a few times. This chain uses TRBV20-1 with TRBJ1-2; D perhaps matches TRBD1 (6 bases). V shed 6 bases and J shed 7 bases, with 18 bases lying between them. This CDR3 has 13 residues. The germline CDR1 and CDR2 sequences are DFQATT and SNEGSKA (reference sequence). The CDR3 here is CSAGPGGASGYTF. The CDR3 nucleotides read TGCAGTGCGGGGCCCGGGGGGGCGAGTGGCTACACCTTC.

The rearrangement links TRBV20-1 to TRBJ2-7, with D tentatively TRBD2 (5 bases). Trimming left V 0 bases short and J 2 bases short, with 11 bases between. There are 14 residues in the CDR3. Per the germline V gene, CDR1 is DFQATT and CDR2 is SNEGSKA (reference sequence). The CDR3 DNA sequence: TGCAGTGCTAGAGATTGGGCTAGCACCTACGAGCAGTACTTC. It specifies CSARDWASTYEQYF.

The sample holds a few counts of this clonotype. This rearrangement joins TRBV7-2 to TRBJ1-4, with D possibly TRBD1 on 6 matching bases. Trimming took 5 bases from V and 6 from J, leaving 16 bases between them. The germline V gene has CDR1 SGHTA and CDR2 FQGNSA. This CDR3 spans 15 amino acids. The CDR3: CASSPRGGAYEKLFF. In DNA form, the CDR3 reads TGTGCCAGCAGCCCCAGAGGGGGGGCCTATGAAAAACTGTTTTTT.

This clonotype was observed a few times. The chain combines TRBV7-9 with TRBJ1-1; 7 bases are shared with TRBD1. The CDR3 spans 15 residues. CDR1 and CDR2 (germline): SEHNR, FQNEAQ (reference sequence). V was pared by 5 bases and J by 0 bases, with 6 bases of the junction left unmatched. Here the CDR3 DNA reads TGTGCCAGCAGCCCCAGACAGGGAATGAACACTGAAGCTTTCTTT. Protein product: CASSPRQGMNTEAFF.

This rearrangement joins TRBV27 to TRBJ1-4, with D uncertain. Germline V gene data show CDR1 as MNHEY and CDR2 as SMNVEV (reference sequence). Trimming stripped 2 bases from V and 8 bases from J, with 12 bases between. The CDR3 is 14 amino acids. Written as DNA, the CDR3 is TGTGCCAGCAGTTTAACGGGGATAGGCGAAAAACTGTTTTTT. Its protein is CASSLTGIGEKLFF.

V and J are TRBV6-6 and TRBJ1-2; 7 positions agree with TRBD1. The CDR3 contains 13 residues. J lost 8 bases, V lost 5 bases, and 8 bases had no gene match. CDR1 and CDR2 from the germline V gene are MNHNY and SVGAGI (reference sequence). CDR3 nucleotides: TGTGCCAGCAGTCAACAGACAGGGATGGGCTACACCTTC. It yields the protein CASSQQTGMGYTF.

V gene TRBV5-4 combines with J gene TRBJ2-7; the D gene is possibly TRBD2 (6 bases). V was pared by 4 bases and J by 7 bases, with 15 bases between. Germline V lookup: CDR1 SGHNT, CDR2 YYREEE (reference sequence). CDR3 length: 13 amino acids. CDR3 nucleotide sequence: TGTGCCAGCAGCGCGGGGTTGGGGCCGGAGCAGTACTTC. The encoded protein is CASSAGLGPEQYF.

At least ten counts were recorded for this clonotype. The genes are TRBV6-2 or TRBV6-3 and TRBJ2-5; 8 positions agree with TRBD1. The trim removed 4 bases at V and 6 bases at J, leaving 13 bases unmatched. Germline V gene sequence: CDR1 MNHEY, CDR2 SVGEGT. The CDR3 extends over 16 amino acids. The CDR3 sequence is CASSSGWRQGRKTQYF. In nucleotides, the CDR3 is TGTGCCAGCAGTTCCGGTTGGCGACAGGGGAGGAAGACCCAGTACTTC.

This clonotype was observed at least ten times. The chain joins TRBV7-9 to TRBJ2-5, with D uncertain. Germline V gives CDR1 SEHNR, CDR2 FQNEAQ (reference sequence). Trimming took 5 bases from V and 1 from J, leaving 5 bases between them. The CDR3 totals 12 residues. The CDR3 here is CASSLVQETQYF. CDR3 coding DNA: TGTGCCAGCAGCCTAGTCCAAGAGACCCAGTACTTC.

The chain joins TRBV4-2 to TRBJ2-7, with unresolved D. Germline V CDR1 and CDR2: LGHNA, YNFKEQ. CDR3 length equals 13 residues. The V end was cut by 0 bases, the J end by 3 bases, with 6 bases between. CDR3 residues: CASSQDLSYEQYF. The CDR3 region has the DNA TGTGCCAGCAGCCAAGATCTTAGCTACGAGCAGTACTTC.

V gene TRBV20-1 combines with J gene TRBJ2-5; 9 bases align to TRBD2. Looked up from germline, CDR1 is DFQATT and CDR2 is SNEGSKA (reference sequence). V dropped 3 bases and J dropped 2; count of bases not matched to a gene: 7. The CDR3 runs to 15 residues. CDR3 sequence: CSARARLADQETQYF. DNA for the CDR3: TGCAGTGCTAGGGCGCGACTAGCGGATCAAGAGACCCAGTACTTC.

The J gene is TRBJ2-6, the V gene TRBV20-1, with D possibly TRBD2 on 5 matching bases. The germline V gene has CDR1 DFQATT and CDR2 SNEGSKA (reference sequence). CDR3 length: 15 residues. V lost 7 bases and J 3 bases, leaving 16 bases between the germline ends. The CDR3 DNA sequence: TGCAGTGTTGAGGTTTCAGAGGGTGGGGCCAACGTCCTGACTTTC. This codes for CSVEVSEGGANVLTF.

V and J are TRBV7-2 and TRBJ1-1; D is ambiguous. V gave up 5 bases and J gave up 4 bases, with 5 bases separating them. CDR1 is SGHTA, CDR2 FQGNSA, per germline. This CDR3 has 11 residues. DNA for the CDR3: TGTGCCAGCAGCCAGCCCACTGAAGCTTTCTTT. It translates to CASSQPTEAFF.